This TCR beta chain was identified during a study of CD8+ T cells in alopecia areata. Findings of the study overall: Compared with mice, patients displayed less clear TCR sharing, possibly for HLA-related reasons.

From germline, CDR1 is SQVTM and CDR2 ANQGSEA. CDR3 length: 12 amino acids. With V trimmed by 1 base and J by 11 bases, 4 bases remained unmatched. Extraction of RNA preceded its reverse transcription into cDNA, which served as the sequencing template. Sequencing used immunoSEQ multiplex PCR; TCRdb keeps in-frame clones, though not all of them. This sample carries approximately 150,000 clones, roughly 50% of them seen once, and the ten largest clones take less than 5%. About this clone: The target antigen is unknown.

V and J are TRBV29-1 and TRBJ1-5; TRBD1 agrees at 8 bases. The source material was CD4+ T cells sorted from blood. The clonotype originates from a human donor in good health. The CDR3 DNA follows: TGCAGCGTTGAAGGACAGGGGATGACCCAGCATTTT. It codes for CSVEGQGMTQHF.